This T cell receptor beta chain was captured in a study of blood T cell repertoires in COVID-19. The overall study: COVID-19 samples collected from the United States, Italy and Spain covered acute and convalescent phases. From T cells, B-cell-depleted T cells, or PBMCs came the material, which was cDNA or gDNA.

Methods used by the authors: It was from reference gene primer amplification that nucleated cell counts were estimated. Repertoires were generated with immunoSEQ multiplex PCR, while TCRdb's copy carries only in-frame clones and drops some. V, J and clone size are those of that table, while D and trimming were read from the DNA. The data hold about 260,000 clones, with 85% to 90% observed a single time. This CDR3 has 16 amino acids. V was pared by 4 bases and J by 4 bases, with 10 bases of the junction left unmatched. Germline assignment: CDR1 SGHNT and CDR2 YYREEE (reference sequence). The sequenced material came from peripheral blood. The clonotype was recovered from a woman aged 60-70 years with COVID-19, enrolled during active disease. This rearrangement joins TRBV5-4 to TRBJ1-2; 10 bases are a match to TRBD1. The CDR3 DNA reads TGTGCCAGCAGCCCTCAGACAGGGGGCCTACTCTATGGCTACACCTTC. It encodes CASSPQTGGLLYGYTF. Variable domain in full (rest from reference TRBV5-4 and TRBJ1-2): ETGVTQSPTHLIKTRGQQVTLRCSSQSGHNTVSWYQQALGQGPQFIFQYYREEENGRGNFPPRFSGLQFPNYSSELNVNALELDDSALYLCASSPQTGGLLYGYTFGSGTRLTVV.